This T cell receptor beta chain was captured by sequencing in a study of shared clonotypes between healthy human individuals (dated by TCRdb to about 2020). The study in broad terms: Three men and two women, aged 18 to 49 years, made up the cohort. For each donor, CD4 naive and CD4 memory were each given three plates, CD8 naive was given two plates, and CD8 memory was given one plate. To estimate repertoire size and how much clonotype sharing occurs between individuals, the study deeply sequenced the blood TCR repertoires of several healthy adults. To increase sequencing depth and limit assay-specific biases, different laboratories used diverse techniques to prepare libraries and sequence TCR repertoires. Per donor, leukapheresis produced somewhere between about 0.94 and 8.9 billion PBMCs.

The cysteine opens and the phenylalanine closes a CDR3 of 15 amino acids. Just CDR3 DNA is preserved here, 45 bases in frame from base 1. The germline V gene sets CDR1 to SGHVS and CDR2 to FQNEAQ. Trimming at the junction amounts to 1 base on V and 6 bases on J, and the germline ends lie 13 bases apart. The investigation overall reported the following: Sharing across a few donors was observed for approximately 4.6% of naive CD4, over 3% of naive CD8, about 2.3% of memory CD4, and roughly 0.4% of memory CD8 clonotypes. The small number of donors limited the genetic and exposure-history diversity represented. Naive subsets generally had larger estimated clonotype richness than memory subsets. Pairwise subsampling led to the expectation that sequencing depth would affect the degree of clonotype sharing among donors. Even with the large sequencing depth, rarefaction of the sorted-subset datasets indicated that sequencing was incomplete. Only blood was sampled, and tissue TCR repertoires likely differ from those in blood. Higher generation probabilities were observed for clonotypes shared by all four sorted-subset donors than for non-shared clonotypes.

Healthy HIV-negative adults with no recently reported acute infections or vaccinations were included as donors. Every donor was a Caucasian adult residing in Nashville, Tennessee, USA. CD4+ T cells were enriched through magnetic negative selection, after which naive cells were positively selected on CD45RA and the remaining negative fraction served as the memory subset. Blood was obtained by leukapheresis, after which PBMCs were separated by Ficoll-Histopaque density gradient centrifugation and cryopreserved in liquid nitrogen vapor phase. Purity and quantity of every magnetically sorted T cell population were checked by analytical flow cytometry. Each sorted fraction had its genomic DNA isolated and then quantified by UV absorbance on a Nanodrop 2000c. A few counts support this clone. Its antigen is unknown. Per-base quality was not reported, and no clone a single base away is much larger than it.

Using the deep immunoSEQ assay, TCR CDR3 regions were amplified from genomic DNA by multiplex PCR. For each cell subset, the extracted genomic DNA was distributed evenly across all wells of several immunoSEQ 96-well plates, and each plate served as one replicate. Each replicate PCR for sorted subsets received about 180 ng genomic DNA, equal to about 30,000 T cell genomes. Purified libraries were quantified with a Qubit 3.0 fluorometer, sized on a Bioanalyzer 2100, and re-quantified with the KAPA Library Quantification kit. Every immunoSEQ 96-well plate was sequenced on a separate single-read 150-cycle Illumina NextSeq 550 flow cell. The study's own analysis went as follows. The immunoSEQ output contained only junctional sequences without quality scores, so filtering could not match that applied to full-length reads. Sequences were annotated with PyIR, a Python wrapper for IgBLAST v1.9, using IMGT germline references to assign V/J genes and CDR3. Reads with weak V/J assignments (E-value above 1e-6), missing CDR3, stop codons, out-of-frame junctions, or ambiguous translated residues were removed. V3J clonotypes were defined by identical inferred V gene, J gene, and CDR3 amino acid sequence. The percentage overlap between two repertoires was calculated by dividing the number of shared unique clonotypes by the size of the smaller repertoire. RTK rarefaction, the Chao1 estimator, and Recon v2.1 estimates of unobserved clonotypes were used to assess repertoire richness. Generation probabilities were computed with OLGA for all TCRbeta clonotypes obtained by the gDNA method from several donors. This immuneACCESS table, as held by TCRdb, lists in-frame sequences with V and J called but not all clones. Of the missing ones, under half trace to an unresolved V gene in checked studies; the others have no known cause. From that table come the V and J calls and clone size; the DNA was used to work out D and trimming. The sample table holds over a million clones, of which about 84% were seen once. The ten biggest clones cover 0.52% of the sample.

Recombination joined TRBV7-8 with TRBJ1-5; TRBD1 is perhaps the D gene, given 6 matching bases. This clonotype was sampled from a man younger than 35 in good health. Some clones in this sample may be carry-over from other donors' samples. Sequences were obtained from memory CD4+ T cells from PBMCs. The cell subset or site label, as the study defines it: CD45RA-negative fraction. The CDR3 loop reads CASSLGGAQGQPQHF. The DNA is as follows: TGTGCCAGCAGCTTAGGGGGGGCGCAGGGTCAGCCCCAGCATTTT. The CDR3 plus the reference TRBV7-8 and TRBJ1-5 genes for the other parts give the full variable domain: GAGVSQSPRYKVAKRGQDVALRCDPISGHVSLFWYQQALGQGPEFLTYFQNEAQLDKSGLPSDRFFAERPEGSVSTLKIQRTQQEDSAVYLCASSLGGAQGQPQHFGDGTRLSIL.